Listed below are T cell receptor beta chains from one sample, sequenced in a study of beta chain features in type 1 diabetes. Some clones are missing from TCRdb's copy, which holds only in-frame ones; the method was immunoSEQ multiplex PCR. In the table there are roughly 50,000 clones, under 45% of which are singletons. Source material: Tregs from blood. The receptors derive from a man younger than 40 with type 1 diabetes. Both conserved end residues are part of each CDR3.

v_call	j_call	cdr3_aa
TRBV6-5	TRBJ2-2	CASSYSAVNTGELFF
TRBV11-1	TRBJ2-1	CASSFWGPAYNEQFF
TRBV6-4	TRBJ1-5	CASSPTANQPQHF
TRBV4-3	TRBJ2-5	CASSQDQRGGETQYF
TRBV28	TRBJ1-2	CASSLINYGYTF
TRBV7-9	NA	CASSSGGGGAYEQYF
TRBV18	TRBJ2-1	CASSPPLAGRSYNEQFF
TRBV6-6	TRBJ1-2	CASIGANYGYTF
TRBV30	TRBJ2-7	CAWSGGQGQKGSYEQYF
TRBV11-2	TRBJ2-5	CASSLKISGLVGGETQYF
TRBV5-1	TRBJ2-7	CASSLVSSSYEQYF
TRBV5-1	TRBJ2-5	CASSPGTGGRQETQYF
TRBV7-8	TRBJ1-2	CASSLSYSGPLF
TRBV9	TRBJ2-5	CASSVGTVQETQYF
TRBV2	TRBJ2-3	CASSEDSGPDTQYF
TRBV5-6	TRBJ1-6	CASSPGQGKNSPLHF
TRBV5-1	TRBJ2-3	CASSLEVAGDTQYF
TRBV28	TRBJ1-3	CASSTGASGNTIYF
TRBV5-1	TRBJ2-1	CASNGGDSYNEQFF
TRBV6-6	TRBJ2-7	CASSYPSRPYEQYF
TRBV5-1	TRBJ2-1	CASSYGGPNEQFF
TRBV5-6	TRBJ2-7	CASSGSGRALGEQYF
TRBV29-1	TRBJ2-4	CSVEPGKNIQYF
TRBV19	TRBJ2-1	CASSIGTSGGTQQFF
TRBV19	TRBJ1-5	CASSGTGGNQPQHF
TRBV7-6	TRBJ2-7	CASSLTWTYEQYF
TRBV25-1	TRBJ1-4	CASSDRTGVGEKLFF
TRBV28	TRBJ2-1	CASSLSGQGQFDEQFF